This TCR beta chain was recorded in a study of blood T cell repertoires in COVID-19. Background on the study: Whether acute or convalescent, the COVID-19 samples came from the United States, Italy and Spain. In each case, the material was cDNA or gDNA derived from T cells, B-cell-depleted T cells, or PBMCs.

In the original analysis: By means of reference gene primer amplification, nucleated cell counts were estimated. Sequenced by immunoSEQ multiplex PCR; TCRdb stores in-frame clones only, minus some. V and J calls and clone size are copied from that table; D and trimming were computed from the DNA. The data hold fewer than 250,000 clones, with around 90% observed a single time. The receptor's source is a man aged 30 to 39 with acute or convalescent COVID-19. The sample consisted of peripheral blood.

Here the CDR3 DNA reads TGTGCCAGCAGCTTGGCCGTCGGGAACACAGATACGCAGTATTTT. This gives the protein CASSLAVGNTDTQYF. V is TRBV5-4 and J is TRBJ2-3; possibly TRBD2 for D (5 bases). From germline, CDR1 is SGHNT and CDR2 YYREEE (reference sequence). The CDR3 runs 15 residues. The V gene lost 0 bases and the J gene lost 2 bases, with 10 bases spanning the gap.